These 17 T cell receptor beta chains originate from one sample sequenced in a study of cytomegalovirus exposure and HLA in healthy donors. Amplification used 60 Vbeta primers and 13 Jbeta primers. Profiling relied on immunoSEQ multiplex PCR, and the TCRdb table lists in-frame clones only, not all of them. The sample records 150,000 to 200,000 clones, roughly 77% being singletons. Sequences were obtained from PBMCs. All receptors come from a woman aged 35 to 49 in good health and CMV-seropositive.

The rearrangement uses TRBV11-2 and TRBJ2-7; possible D gene TRBD1, 5 bases. The V and J ends lost 0 bases and 0 bases respectively, with 9 bases between them. This CDR3 has 15 amino acids. CDR1 is SGHAT and CDR2 is FQNNGV in the germline V gene. The CDR3 DNA reads TGTGCCAGCAGCTTAGAGACAGTTAGCTCCTACGAGCAGTACTTC. It translates to CASSLETVSSYEQYF.

The rearrangement uses TRBV5-4 and TRBJ2-5, with D unresolved. Germline CDR1 SGHNT, CDR2 YYREEE (reference sequence). Trimming shortened V by 2 bases and J by 5 bases, and 16 bases separated the two germline ends. CDR3 length: 15 residues. DNA of the CDR3: TGTGCCAGCAGCTTCGGCCAGAGGCACGGTGAGACCCAGTACTTC. This gives the protein CASSFGQRHGETQYF.

The chain has TRBV6-6 and TRBJ2-7; 12 bases match TRBD2. Germline CDR1 MNHNY, CDR2 SVGAGI (reference sequence). Germline trimming cut 4 bases from V and 5 bases from J; bases unmatched to any gene: 3. CDR3 size: 14 residues. CDR3 sequence (DNA): TGTGCCAGCAGTTTGACTAGCGGGAGCAACGAGCAGTACTTC. Amino acids: CASSLTSGSNEQYF.

The chain carries TRBV19 and TRBJ1-2; D not resolved. Germline lookup yields CDR1 LNHDA and CDR2 SQIVND (reference sequence). The CDR3 has 14 residues. V lost 0 bases and J 5 bases, leaving 10 bases between the germline ends. The CDR3 reads CASSIDRGRYGYTF. The CDR3 DNA sequence: TGTGCCAGTAGTATAGATCGGGGAAGATATGGCTACACCTTC.

The chain links TRBV7-9 to TRBJ2-6; D ambiguous. The CDR3 is 16 residues long. CDR1 is SEHNR, CDR2 FQNEAQ, per germline (reference sequence). Trimming took 5 bases from V and 0 from J, leaving 11 bases between them. CDR3 sequence reads: CASSPPGFSGANVLTF. The CDR3 nucleotides read TGTGCCAGCAGCCCCCCAGGTTTCTCTGGGGCCAACGTCCTGACTTTC.

This chain joins TRBV18 and TRBJ2-7, with D tentatively TRBD1 (5 bases). Trimming left V 2 bases short and J 4 bases short, with 6 bases between. The CDR3 contains 12 residues. Germline V lookup: CDR1 KGHSH, CDR2 LQKENI. CDR3 DNA sequence: TGTGCCAGCTCACCAGGGGCGTACGAGCAGTACTTC. Translation: CASSPGAYEQYF.

The chain combines TRBV19 with TRBJ1-1, with 9 bases matching TRBD1. This CDR3 comprises 13 residues. Germline trimming cut 6 bases from V and 5 bases from J; bases unmatched to any gene: 4. CDR1 and CDR2 from the germline V gene are LNHDA and SQIVND (reference sequence). CDR3 sequence: CASRPDRGTEAFF. The CDR3 nucleotides read TGTGCCAGTAGGCCGGACAGGGGAACTGAAGCTTTCTTT.

J is TRBJ1-4 and V is TRBV28, with TRBD1 identical over 8 bases. Germline values: CDR1 MDHEN, CDR2 SYDVKM. This CDR3 is 15 amino acids long. The V and J ends lost 8 bases and 7 bases, in that order; junction bases with no gene match: 12. The CDR3 sequence: CASGFPRGQTEKLFF. CDR3 in DNA: TGTGCCAGCGGGTTCCCCAGGGGGCAGACTGAAAAACTGTTTTTT.

This clone came up once. The chain links TRBV28 to TRBJ1-3, with a tentative D call TRBD1 (5 bases). Germline values: CDR1 MDHEN, CDR2 SYDVKM. This CDR3 region has 14 residues. Trimming shortened V by 8 bases and J by 3 bases, and 14 bases separated the two germline ends. The chain's CDR3 is CASVGHAFGNTIYF. In DNA, the CDR3 is TGTGCCAGCGTGGGGCATGCCTTTGGAAACACCATATATTTT.

A few counts support this clone. The chain couples TRBV29-1 to TRBJ2-7, with D perhaps TRBD2 (6 bases). This CDR3 has 11 amino acids. The V end lost 3 bases, the J end lost 3 bases, and 6 bases lay between the germline ends. The germline gives CDR1 SQVTM, CDR2 ANQGSEA. The CDR3: CSVEGGYEQYF. In DNA form, the CDR3 reads TGCAGCGTTGAGGGAGGCTACGAGCAGTACTTC.

The rearrangement joins TRBV13 to TRBJ2-3, with 7 nucleotides matching TRBD1. The CDR3 loop spans 16 amino acids. Germline lookup yields CDR1 PRHDT and CDR2 FYEKMQ (reference sequence). V lost 2 bases to trimming and J lost 2 bases; unmatched junction nucleotides: 7. This CDR3 reads CASSLKLDRNTDTQYF. The CDR3 nucleotides are TGTGCCAGCAGCTTAAAGCTGGACAGGAACACAGATACGCAGTATTTT.

The CDR3 nucleotides are TGTGCCAGCAGCTTGTACCAGGTCTCTGGGGCCAACGTCCTGACTTTC. Its protein product is CASSLYQVSGANVLTF. The chain couples TRBV5-4 to TRBJ2-6; no clear D. Germline V gives CDR1 SGHNT, CDR2 YYREEE (reference sequence). The V end lost 1 base, the J end lost 0 bases, and 8 bases lay between the germline ends. The length of the CDR3 is 16 residues.

This chain connects TRBV19 to TRBJ2-7; TRBD2 aligns across 7 bases. The CDR3 is made up of 14 amino acids. V lost 10 bases, J lost 2 bases, and 11 bases stayed unmatched. Germline V gene lookup returns CDR1 LNHDA and CDR2 SQIVND (reference sequence). The CDR3 reads CATTPTGGTYEQYF. CDR3 DNA sequence: TGTGCCACTACCCCTACCGGGGGGACCTACGAGCAGTACTTC.

The chain has TRBV19 and TRBJ1-2, with TRBD1 identical over 9 bases. The CDR3 consists of 14 residues. J lost 5 bases, V lost 3 bases, and 4 bases had no gene match. Germline values: CDR1 LNHDA, CDR2 SQIVND (reference sequence). DNA for the CDR3: TGTGCCAGTAGTATGGGGGACAGGGTTTATGGCTACACCTTC. This encodes CASSMGDRVYGYTF.

The chain employs TRBV13 and TRBJ2-7; D might be TRBD2 (5 bases). Germline loops: CDR1 PRHDT, CDR2 FYEKMQ (reference sequence). The V and J ends lost 2 bases and 5 bases respectively, with 13 bases between them. CDR3 length: 14 amino acids. CDR3 coding DNA: TGTGCCAGCAGCTTAAGTTGGACTCAAAACGAGCAGTACTTC. It encodes CASSLSWTQNEQYF.

This clone was observed a few times. The rearrangement uses TRBV19 and TRBJ2-6; 16 positions agree with TRBD2. V lost 7 bases and J lost 4; bases outside the gene matches: 4. Per germline, CDR1 LNHDA and CDR2 SQIVND (reference sequence). This CDR3 spans 17 amino acids. Here the CDR3 reads CASTGLAGGPGANVLTF. The CDR3 nucleotides read TGTGCCAGTACGGGACTAGCGGGAGGGCCAGGGGCCAACGTCCTGACTTTC.

The chain couples TRBV28 to TRBJ2-4; 9 positions agree with TRBD1. The CDR3 is 16 amino acids. Germline CDR1 is MDHEN and CDR2 is SYDVKM. The junction had 9 bases not matched to a gene; V was cut back by 4 bases and J by 5 bases. In DNA form, the CDR3 reads TGTGCCAGCAGTTCTCGGGGACAGGGTAGGGAAAACATTCAGTACTTC. This codes for CASSSRGQGRENIQYF.